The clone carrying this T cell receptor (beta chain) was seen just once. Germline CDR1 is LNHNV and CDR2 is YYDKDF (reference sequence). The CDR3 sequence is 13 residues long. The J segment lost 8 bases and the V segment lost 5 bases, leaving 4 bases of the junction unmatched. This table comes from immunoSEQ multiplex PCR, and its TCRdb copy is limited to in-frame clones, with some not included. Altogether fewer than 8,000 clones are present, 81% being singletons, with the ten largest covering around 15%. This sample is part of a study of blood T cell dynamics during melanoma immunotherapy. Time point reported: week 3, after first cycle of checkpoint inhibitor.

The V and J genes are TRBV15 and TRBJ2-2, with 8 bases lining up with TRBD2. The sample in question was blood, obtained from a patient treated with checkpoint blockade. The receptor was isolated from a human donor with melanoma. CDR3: CATSLGGRGELFF. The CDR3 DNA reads TGTGCCACCAGCCTAGGCGGGAGGGGGGAGCTGTTTTTT. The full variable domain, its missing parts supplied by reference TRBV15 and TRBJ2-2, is DAMVIQNPRYQVTQFGKPVTLSCSQTLNHNVMYWYQQKSSQAPKLLFHYYDKDFNNEADTPDNFQSRRPNTSFCFLDIRSPGLGDTAMYLCATSLGGRGELFFGEGSRLTVL.